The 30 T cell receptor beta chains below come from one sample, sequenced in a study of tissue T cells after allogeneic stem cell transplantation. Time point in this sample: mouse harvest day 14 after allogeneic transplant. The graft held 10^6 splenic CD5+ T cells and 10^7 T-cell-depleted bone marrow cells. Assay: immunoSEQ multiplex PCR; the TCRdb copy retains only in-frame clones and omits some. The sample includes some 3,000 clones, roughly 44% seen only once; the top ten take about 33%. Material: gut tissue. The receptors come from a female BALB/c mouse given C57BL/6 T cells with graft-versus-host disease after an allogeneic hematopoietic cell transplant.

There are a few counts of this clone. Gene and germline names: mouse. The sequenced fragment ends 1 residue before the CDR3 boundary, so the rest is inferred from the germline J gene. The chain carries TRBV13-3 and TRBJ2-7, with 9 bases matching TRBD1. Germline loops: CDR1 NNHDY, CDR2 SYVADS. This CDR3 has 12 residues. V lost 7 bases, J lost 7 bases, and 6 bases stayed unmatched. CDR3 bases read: TGTGCCAGCTCGGGACAGGGACGGGAACAGTAC. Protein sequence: CASSGQGREQY. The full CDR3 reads CASSGQGREQYF.

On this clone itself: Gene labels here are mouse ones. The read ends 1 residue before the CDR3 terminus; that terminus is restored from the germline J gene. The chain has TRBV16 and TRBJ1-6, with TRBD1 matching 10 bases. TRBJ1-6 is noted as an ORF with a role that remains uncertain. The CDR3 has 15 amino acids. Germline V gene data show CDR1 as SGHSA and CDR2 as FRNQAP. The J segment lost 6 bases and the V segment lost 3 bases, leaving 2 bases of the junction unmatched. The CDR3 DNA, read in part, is TGTGCAAGCAGCTTGGACAGGGGGGTTAATTCGCCCCTCTAC. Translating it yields CASSLDRGVNSPLY. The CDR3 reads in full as CASSLDRGVNSPLYF.

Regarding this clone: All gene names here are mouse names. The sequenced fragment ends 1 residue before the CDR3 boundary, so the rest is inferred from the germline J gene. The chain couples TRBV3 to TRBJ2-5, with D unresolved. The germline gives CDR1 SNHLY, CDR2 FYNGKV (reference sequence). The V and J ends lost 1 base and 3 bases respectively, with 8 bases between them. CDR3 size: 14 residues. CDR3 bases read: TGTGCCAGCAGCTTAGGGGCTCCTCAAGACACCCAGTAC. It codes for CASSLGAPQDTQY. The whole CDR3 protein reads CASSLGAPQDTQYF.

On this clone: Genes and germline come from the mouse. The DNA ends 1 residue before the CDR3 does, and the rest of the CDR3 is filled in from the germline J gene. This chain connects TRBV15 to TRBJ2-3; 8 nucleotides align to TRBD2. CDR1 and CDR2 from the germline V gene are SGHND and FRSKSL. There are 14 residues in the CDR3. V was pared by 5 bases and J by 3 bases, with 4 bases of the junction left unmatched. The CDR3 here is CASSPLGGAETLYF. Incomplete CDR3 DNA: TGTGCCAGCAGTCCCCTGGGGGGCGCAGAAACGCTGTAT.

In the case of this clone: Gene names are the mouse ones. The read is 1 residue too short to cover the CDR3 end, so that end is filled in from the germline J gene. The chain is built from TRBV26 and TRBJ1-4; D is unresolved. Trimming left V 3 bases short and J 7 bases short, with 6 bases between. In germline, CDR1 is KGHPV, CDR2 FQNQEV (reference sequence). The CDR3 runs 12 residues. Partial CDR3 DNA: TGTGCCAGCAGTCTCCCGGGCGAAAGATTATTT. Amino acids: CASSLPGERLF. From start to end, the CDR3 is CASSLPGERLFF.

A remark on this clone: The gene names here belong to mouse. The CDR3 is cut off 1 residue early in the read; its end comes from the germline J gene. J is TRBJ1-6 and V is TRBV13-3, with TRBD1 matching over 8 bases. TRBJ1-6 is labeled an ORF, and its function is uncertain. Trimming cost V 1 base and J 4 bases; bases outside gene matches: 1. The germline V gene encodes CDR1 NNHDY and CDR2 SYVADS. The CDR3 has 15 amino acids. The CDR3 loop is CASSDRQGYNSPLYF. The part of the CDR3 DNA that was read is TGTGCCAGCAGTGATAGACAGGGGTATAATTCGCCCCTCTAC.

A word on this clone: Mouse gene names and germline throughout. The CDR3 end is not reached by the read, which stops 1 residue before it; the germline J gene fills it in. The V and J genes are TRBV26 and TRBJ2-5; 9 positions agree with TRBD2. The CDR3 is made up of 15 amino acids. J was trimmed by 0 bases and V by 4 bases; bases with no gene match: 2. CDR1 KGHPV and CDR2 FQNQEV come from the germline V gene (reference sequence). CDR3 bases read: TGTGCCAGCAGTCGGGACTGGGCTAACCAAGACACCCAGTAC. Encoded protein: CASSRDWANQDTQY. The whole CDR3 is CASSRDWANQDTQYF.

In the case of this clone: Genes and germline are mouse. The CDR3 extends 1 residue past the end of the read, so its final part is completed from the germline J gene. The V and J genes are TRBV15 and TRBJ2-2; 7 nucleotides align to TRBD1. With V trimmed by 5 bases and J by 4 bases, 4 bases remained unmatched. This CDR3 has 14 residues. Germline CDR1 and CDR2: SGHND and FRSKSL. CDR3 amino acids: CASSPRGTTGQLYF. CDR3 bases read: TGTGCCAGCAGTCCCAGGGGGACCACCGGGCAGCTCTAC.

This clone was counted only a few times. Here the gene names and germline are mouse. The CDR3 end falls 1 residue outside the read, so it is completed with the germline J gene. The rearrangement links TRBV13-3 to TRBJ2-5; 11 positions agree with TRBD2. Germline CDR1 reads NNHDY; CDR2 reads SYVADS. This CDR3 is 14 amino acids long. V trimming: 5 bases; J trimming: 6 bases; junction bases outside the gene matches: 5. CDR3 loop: CASRDWGGGDTQYF. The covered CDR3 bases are TGTGCCAGCAGAGACTGGGGGGGAGGGGACACCCAGTAC.

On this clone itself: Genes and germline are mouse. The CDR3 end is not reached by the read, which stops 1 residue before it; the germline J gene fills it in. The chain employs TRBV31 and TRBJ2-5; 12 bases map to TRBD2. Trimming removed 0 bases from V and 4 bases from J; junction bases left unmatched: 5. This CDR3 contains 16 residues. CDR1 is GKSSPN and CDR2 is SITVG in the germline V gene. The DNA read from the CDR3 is TGTGCCTGGAGTCTCCGGGACTGGGGGGCCAAAGACACCCAGTAC. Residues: CAWSLRDWGAKDTQY. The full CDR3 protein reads CAWSLRDWGAKDTQYF.

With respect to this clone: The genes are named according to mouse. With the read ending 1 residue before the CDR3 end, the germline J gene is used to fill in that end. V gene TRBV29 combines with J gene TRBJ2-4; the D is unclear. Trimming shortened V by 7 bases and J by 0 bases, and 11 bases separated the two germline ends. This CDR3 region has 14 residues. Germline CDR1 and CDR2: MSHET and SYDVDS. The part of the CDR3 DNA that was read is TGTGCTAGCAACGAAGACAATAGTCAAAACACCTTGTAC. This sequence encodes CASNEDNSQNTLY. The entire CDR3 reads CASNEDNSQNTLYF.

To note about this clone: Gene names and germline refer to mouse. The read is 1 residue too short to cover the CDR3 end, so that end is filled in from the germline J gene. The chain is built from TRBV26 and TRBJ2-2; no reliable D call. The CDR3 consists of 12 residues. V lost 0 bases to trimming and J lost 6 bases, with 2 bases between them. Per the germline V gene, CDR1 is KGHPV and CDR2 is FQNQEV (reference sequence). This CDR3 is CASSLSPGQLYF. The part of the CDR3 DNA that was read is TGTGCCAGCAGTCTGTCACCCGGGCAGCTCTAC.

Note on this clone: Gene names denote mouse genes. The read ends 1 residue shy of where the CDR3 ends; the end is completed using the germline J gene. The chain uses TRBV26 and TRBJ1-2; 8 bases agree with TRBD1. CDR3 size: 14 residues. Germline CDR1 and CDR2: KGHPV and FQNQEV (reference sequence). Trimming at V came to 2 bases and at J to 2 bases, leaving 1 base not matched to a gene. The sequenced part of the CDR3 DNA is TGTGCCAGCAGTCTGCCAGGGGGCAACTCCGACTACACC. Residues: CASSLPGGNSDYT. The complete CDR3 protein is CASSLPGGNSDYTF.

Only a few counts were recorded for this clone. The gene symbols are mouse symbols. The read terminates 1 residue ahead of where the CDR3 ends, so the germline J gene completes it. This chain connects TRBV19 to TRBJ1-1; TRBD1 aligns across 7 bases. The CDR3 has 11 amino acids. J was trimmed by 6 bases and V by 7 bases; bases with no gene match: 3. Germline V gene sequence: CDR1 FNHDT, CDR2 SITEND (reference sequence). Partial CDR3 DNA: TGTGCCAGCGCTACAGGGGCAGAAGTCTTC. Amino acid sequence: CASATGAEVF. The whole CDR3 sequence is CASATGAEVFF.

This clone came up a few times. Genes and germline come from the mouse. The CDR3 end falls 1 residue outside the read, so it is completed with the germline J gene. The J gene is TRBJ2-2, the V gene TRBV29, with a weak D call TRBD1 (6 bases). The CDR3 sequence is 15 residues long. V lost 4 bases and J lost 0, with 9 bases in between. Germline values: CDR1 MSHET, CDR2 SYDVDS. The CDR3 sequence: CASSSRGANTGQLYF. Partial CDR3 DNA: TGTGCTAGCAGTTCCAGGGGTGCAAACACCGGGCAGCTCTAC.

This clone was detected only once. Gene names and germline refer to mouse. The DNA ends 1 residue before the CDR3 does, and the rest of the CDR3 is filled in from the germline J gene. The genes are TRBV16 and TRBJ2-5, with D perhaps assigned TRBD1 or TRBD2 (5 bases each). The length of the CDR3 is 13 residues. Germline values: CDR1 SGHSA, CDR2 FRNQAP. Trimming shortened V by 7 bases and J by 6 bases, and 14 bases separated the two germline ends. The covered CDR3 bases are TGTGCAAGCACCACCCGGGGGAGGGACACCCAGTAC. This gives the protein CASTTRGRDTQY. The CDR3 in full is CASTTRGRDTQYF.

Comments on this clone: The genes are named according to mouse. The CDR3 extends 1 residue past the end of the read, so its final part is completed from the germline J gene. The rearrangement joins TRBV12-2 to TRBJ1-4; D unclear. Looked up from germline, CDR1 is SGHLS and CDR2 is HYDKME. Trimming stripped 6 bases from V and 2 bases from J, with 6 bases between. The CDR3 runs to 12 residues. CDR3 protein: CASRESNERLFF. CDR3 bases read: TGTGCCAGCCGGGAATCCAACGAAAGATTATTT.

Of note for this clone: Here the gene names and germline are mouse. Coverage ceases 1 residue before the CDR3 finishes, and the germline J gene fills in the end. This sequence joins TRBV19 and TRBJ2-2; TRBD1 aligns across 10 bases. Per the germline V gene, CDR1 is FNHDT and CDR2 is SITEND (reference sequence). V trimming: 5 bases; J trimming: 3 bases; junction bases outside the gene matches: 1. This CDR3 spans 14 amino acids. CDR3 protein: CASRTGGHTGQLYF. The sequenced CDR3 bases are TGTGCCAGCAGGACAGGGGGCCACACCGGGCAGCTCTAC.

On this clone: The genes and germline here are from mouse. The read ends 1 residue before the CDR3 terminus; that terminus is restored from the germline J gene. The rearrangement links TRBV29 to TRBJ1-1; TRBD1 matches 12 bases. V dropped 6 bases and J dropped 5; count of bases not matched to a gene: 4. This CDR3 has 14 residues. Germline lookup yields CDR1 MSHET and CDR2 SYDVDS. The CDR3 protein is CASRMGQGATEVFF. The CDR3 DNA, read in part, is TGTGCTAGCAGGATGGGACAGGGGGCAACAGAAGTCTTC.

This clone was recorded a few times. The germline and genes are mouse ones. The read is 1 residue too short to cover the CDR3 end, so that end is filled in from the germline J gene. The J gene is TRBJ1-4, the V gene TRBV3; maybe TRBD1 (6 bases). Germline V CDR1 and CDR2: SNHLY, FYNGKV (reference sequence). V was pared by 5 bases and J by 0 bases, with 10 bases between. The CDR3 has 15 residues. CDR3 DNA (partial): TGTGCCAGCAGCATCACAGGGTTTTCCAACGAAAGATTATTT. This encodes CASSITGFSNERLF. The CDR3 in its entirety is CASSITGFSNERLFF.

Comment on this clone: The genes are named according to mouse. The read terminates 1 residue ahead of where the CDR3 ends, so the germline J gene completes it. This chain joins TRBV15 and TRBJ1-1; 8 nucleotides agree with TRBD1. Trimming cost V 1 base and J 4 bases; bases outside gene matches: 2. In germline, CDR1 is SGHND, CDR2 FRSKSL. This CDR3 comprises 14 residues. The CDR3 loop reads CASSLGTGFTEVFF. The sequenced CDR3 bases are TGTGCCAGCAGTTTAGGGACAGGGTTCACAGAAGTCTTC.

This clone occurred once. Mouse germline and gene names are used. The CDR3 region is CASSFRVSAETLYF. The sequenced CDR3 bases are TGTGCAAGCAGCTTCAGGGTTAGTGCAGAAACGCTGTAT. The chain carries TRBV16 and TRBJ2-3, with D perhaps TRBD1 (5 bases). Read coverage stops 1 residue before the CDR3 terminus; the germline J gene supplies the remainder. CDR1 is SGHSA and CDR2 is FRNQAP in the germline V gene. This CDR3 is built from 14 residues. With 3 bases removed from V and 0 bases from J, the gap between germline ends came to 7 bases. Filled out from reference TRBV16 and TRBJ2-3, the complete variable domain reads NAGVIQTPRHKVTGKGQEATLWCEPISGHSAVFWYRQTIVQGLEFLTYFRNQAPIDDSGMPKERFSAQMPNQSHSTLKIQSTQPQDSAVYLCASSFRVSAETLYFGSGTRLTVL.

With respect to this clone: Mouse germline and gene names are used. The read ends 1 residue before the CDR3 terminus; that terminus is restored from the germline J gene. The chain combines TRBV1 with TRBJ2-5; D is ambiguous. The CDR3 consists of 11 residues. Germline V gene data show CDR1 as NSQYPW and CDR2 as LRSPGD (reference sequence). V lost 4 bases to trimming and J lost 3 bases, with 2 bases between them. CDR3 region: CTCSGQDTQYF. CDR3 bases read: TGCACCTGCAGTGGGCAAGACACCCAGTAC.

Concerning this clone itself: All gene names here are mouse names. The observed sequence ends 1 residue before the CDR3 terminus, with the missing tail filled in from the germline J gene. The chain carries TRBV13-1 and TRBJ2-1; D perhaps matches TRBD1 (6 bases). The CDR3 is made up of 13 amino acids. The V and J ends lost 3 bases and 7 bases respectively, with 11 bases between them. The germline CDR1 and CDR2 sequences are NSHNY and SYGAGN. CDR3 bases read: TGTGCCAGCAGTGTCACAGGGAAGGCTGAGCAGTTC. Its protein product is CASSVTGKAEQF. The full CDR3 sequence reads CASSVTGKAEQFF.

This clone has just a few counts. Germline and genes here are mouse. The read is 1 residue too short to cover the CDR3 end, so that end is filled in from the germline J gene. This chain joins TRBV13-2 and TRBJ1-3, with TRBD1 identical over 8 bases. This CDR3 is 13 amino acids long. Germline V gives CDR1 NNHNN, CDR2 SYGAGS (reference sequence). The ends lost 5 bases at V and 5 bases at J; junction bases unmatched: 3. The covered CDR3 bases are TGTGCCAGCGGGGACAGGGACAGAAATACGCTCTAT. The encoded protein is CASGDRDRNTLY. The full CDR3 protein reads CASGDRDRNTLYF.

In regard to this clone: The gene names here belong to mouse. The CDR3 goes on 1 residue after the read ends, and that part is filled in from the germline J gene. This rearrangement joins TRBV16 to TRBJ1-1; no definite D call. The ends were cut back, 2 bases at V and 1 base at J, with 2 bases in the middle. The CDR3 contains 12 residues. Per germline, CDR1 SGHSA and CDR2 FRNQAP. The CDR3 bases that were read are TGTGCAAGCAGCTTACGGAACACAGAAGTCTTC. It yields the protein CASSLRNTEVF. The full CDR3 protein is CASSLRNTEVFF.

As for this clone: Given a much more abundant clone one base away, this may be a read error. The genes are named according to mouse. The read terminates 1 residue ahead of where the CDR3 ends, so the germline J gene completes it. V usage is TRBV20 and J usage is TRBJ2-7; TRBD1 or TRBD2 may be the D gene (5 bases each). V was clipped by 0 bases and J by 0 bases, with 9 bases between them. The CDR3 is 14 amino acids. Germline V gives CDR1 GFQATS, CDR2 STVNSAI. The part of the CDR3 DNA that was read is TGTGGTGCTAGGGATGGGGCAACCTCCTATGAACAGTAC. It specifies CGARDGATSYEQY. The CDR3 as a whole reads CGARDGATSYEQYF.

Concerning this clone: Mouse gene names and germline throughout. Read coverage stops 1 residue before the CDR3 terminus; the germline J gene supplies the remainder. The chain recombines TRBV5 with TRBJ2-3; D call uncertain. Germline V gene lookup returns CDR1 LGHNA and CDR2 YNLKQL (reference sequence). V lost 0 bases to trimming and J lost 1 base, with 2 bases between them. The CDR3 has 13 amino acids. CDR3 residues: CASSQEGAETLYF. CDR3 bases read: TGTGCCAGCAGCCAAGAAGGTGCAGAAACGCTGTAT.

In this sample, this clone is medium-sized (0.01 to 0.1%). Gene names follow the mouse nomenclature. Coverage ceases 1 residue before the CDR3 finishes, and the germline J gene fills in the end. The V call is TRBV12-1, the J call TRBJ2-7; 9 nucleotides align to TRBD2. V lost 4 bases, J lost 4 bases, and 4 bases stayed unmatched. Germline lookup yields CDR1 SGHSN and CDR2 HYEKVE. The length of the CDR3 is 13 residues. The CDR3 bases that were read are TGTGCCAGCTCCTTACTGGGGGGTTATGAACAGTAC. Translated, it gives CASSLLGGYEQY. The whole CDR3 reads CASSLLGGYEQYF.

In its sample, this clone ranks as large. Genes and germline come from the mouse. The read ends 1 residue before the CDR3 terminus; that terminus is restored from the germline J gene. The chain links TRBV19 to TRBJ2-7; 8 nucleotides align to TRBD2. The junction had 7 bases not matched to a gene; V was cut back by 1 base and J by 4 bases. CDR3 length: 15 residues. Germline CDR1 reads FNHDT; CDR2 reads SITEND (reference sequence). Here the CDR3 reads CASSIWGGQIYEQYF. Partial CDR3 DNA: TGTGCCAGCAGTATATGGGGGGGGCAAATTTATGAACAGTAC. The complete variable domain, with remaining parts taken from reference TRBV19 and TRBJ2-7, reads GGIITQTPKFLIGQEGQKLTLKCQQNFNHDTMYWYRQDSGKGLRLIYYSITENDLQKGDLSEGYDASREKKSSFSLTVTSAQKNEMAVFLCASSIWGGQIYEQYFGPGTRLTVL.